This T cell receptor beta chain derives from a study of tissue T cells after allogeneic stem cell transplantation. General study results and limits: Some tissue clones might be persisting host cells; their alloreactivity or antigen specificity was not determined. Only a limited share of tissue TCRs appeared in blood or spleen.

The CDR3 spans 16 residues. Germline loops: CDR1 LNHDA, CDR2 SQIVND (reference sequence). V was pared by 6 bases and J by 3 bases, with 13 bases of the junction left unmatched. Data came from immunoSEQ multiplex PCR; TCRdb stores just in-frame clones and leaves some out. The sample shows around 1,700 clones, about 70% of them seen only once. On this clone itself: Its antigen is not known.

The chain combines TRBV19 with TRBJ1-2, with 7 bases fitting TRBD1. The sample consisted of tissue from the stomach, taken at autopsy. The sequence was collected from a female donor at least 60 years old with lung cancer. The CDR3 sequence is CASRSGEGARDYGYTF. The CDR3 DNA follows: TGTGCCAGTAGATCCGGGGAGGGGGCGCGGGACTATGGCTACACCTTC.